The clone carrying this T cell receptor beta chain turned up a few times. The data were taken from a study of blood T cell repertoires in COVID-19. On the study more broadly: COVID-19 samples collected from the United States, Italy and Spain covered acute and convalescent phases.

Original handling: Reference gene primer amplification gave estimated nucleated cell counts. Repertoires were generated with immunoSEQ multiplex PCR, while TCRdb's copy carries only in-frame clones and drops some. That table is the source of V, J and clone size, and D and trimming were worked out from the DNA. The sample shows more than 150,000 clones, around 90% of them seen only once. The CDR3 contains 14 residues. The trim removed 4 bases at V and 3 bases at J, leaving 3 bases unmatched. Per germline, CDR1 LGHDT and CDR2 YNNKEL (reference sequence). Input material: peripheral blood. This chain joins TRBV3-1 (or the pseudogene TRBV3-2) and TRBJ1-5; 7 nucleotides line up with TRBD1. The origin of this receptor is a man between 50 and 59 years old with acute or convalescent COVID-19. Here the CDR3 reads CASSLGQYNQPQHF. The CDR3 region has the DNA TGTGCCAGCAGCCTGGGACAGTACAATCAGCCCCAGCATTTT.